One and the same sample provided the 16 T cell receptor beta chains below, sequenced in a study of cytomegalovirus exposure and HLA in healthy donors. PCR primers comprised 60 Vbeta and 13 Jbeta primers. Profiled with immunoSEQ multiplex PCR; TCRdb holds only in-frame clones, not every one. The sample lists about 160,000 clones, around 75% occurring once. What was sequenced was PBMCs. The receptors stem from a woman aged 45-60 years in good health and CMV-seropositive.

This sequence joins TRBV7-3 and TRBJ2-7, with TRBD1 identical over 9 bases. The germline V gene has CDR1 SGHTA and CDR2 FQGTGA. The CDR3 runs to 14 residues. V lost 5 bases to trimming and J lost 6 bases; unmatched junction nucleotides: 8. The CDR3 DNA sequence: TGTGCCAGCAGCCCGGCGGGACAGGGCGGCGAGCAGTACTTC. Amino acid sequence: CASSPAGQGGEQYF.

V is TRBV7-6 and J is TRBJ2-2, with TRBD2 matching over 11 bases. Germline CDR1 SGHVS, CDR2 FNYEAQ. After removal of 5 bases from V and 7 bases from J, the junction contained 6 bases not matched to a gene. This CDR3 has 15 residues. The CDR3 reads CASSRSGGALGELFF. The CDR3 DNA follows: TGTGCCAGCAGCCGTAGCGGGGGGGCCCTCGGGGAGCTGTTTTTT.

The chain is built from TRBV19 and TRBJ2-2; TRBD1 aligns across 7 bases. The trim removed 3 bases at V and 6 bases at J, leaving 7 bases unmatched. The length of the CDR3 is 15 residues. Germline V lookup: CDR1 LNHDA, CDR2 SQIVND (reference sequence). The CDR3 loop reads CASSMVQGVAGELFF. The DNA for the CDR3 is TGTGCCAGTAGTATGGTTCAGGGGGTCGCCGGGGAGCTGTTTTTT.

The V call is TRBV5-7, the J call TRBJ2-7; D may be TRBD1 (5 bases). TRBV5-7 is an ORF; its function is uncertain. V was pared by 4 bases and J by 0 bases, with 14 bases between. The CDR3 runs to 15 residues. The CDR3 nucleotides are TGTGCCAGCAGCCTACACGCTGGGGCCTCCTACGAGCAGTACTTC. Its protein product is CASSLHAGASYEQYF.

This clone has a handful of counts. The chain employs TRBV5-1 and TRBJ2-2, with D possibly matching TRBD1 (5 bases). This CDR3 comprises 14 residues. CDR1 is SGHRS and CDR2 is YFSETQ in the germline V gene. Trimming took off 6 bases at V and 2 bases at J, with 11 bases between the two ends. As DNA, the CDR3 is TGCGCCAGCATACCCGACAGCAACACCGGGGAGCTGTTTTTT. It translates to CASIPDSNTGELFF.

The chain has TRBV7-9 and TRBJ2-1, with TRBD2 identical over 10 bases. CDR1 and CDR2 from the germline V gene are SEHNR and FQNEAQ (reference sequence). Trimming at V came to 0 bases and at J to 4 bases, leaving 3 bases not matched to a gene. This CDR3 is built from 16 residues. Here the CDR3 reads CASSLAGLAKYNEQFF. As DNA, the CDR3 is TGTGCCAGCAGCTTAGCGGGACTAGCGAAATACAATGAGCAGTTCTTC.

V is TRBV19 and J is TRBJ2-5; the D is unclear. The V end was cut by 3 bases, the J end by 1 base, with 12 bases between. The CDR3 extends over 15 amino acids. Germline V gene data show CDR1 as LNHDA and CDR2 as SQIVND (reference sequence). CDR3 region: CASSIGLRGQETQYF. The CDR3 region has the DNA TGTGCCAGTAGTATCGGCCTAAGAGGCCAAGAGACCCAGTACTTC.

CDR3 region: CATLGGARGYTF. CDR3 in DNA: TGTGCCACCCTAGGGGGGGCGCGTGGCTACACCTTC. The chain recombines TRBV2 with TRBJ1-2, with D perhaps matching TRBD1 (6 bases). The CDR3 has 12 amino acids. V lost 10 bases, J lost 7 bases, and 16 bases lay in between. Germline CDR1 is SNHLY and CDR2 is FYNNEI.

The chain combines TRBV6-1 with TRBJ2-7; TRBD2 agrees at 7 bases. This CDR3 comprises 11 residues. Germline CDR1 and CDR2: MNHNS and SASEGT. V dropped 5 bases and J dropped 5; count of bases not matched to a gene: 0. For the CDR3, the DNA is TGTGCCAGCAGTCGGGGGGACGAGCAGTACTTC. Translating gives CASSRGDEQYF.

V is TRBV29-1 and J is TRBJ2-4, with 8 bases matching TRBD1. This CDR3 has 23 amino acids. Germline loops: CDR1 SQVTM, CDR2 ANQGSEA. V dropped 4 bases and J dropped 0; count of bases not matched to a gene: 29. CDR3 sequence: CSVGSPPRYDRGRPLLAKNIQYF. The CDR3 region has the DNA TGCAGCGTTGGGAGTCCTCCCAGGTACGACAGGGGACGGCCCCTCCTAGCCAAAAACATTCAGTACTTC. Supplemented by reference TRBV29-1 and TRBJ2-4, the full variable domain reads SAVISQKPSRDICQRGTSLTIQCQVDSQVTMMFWYRQQPGQSLTLIATANQGSEATYESGFVIDKFPISRPNLTFSTLTVSNMSPEDSSIYLCSVGSPPRYDRGRPLLAKNIQYFGAGTRLSVL.

The genes are TRBV15 and TRBJ2-7; no definite D call. CDR3 length: 11 amino acids. V was pared by 3 bases and J by 3 bases, with 3 bases between. Per germline, CDR1 LNHNV and CDR2 YYDKDF (reference sequence). CDR3 loop: CATSSGYEQYF. CDR3 bases: TGTGCCACCAGCAGCGGCTACGAGCAGTACTTC. The whole variable domain, remainder taken from reference TRBV15 and TRBJ2-7, is DAMVIQNPRYQVTQFGKPVTLSCSQTLNHNVMYWYQQKSSQAPKLLFHYYDKDFNNEADTPDNFQSRRPNTSFCFLDIRSPGLGDTAMYLCATSSGYEQYFGPGTRLTVT.

The chain employs TRBV5-5 and TRBJ2-3; D might be TRBD2 (7 bases). CDR1 and CDR2 (germline): SGHKS, YYEKEE (reference sequence). V gave up 0 bases and J gave up 13 bases, with 15 bases separating them. CDR3 length equals 13 residues. This CDR3 reads CASSLVRGASEYF. DNA for the CDR3: TGTGCCAGCAGCTTGGTTCGGGGGGCTTCTGAGTATTTT.

The chain carries TRBV29-1 and TRBJ1-1, with D tentatively TRBD1 (5 bases). Germline CDR1 and CDR2: SQVTM and ANQGSEA. The CDR3 is made up of 14 amino acids. Between the trimmed V and J ends, which lost 4 bases and 1 base, there was a span of 13 bases. CDR3 DNA sequence: TGCAGCGTTGGGGACGGGGGTAAGAACACTGAAGCTTTCTTT. As protein: CSVGDGGKNTEAFF.

The chain joins TRBV7-9 to TRBJ2-4, with a weak D call TRBD2 (6 bases). Germline V gene sequence: CDR1 SEHNR, CDR2 FQNEAQ (reference sequence). V was pared by 7 bases and J by 0 bases, with 7 bases between. This CDR3 region has 13 residues. Here the CDR3 reads CASTGLAKNIQYF. The CDR3 DNA is TGTGCCAGCACGGGACTAGCCAAAAACATTCAGTACTTC.

This clone has a single count. The genes are TRBV7-8 and TRBJ1-3; 10 bases line up with TRBD1. Germline V CDR1 and CDR2: SGHVS, FQNEAQ. This CDR3 spans 15 amino acids. The ends lost 7 bases at V and 2 bases at J; junction bases unmatched: 5. Here the CDR3 DNA reads TGTGCCAGCACCGTAGACAGGGGGCCTGGAAACACCATATATTTT. Protein product: CASTVDRGPGNTIYF.

The rearrangement links TRBV20-1 to TRBJ1-1; D is unresolved. V lost 2 bases to trimming and J lost 6 bases, with 7 bases between them. The CDR3 length is 11 residues. Germline loops: CDR1 DFQATT, CDR2 SNEGSKA (reference sequence). CDR3 DNA: TGCAGTGCTAGACTTGTGTCTGAAGCTTTCTTT. Protein product: CSARLVSEAFF.